Described below is a single T cell receptor beta chain sequence and its context. Its antigen is undetermined. The germline V and J ends were trimmed by 6 bases and 5 bases, with 19 bases remaining between them. Germline-derived CDR1 and CDR2 are SQVTM and ANQGSEA. This CDR3 is 14 amino acids long. TCRdb ran MiXCR on the RT-PCR reads and lists one entry per CDR3 protein. The repertoire includes 700,000 to 800,000 distinct CDR3 sequences, less than 20% of them detected once, and roughly 11% sits in the top ten. The data belong to a study of response to subunit inactivated influenza vaccine. Study-wide points: T cells newly recruited by each seasonal influenza vaccination are few, the authors suggested.

The clonotype was recovered from a man aged 45-60 years who received an inactivated influenza vaccine. The sequences come from PBMCs from blood, collected roughly 5 days after vaccination. The chain has TRBV29-1 and TRBJ1-2, with no clear D. The CDR3 nucleotides are TGCAGCGTGGTTGAAGGTCGACGGGAGTATGGCTACACCTTC. Translating gives CSVVEGRREYGYTF.